These 14 T cell receptor beta chains came from one sample sequenced in a study of T cell repertoires in cytomegalovirus infection. No cognate antigen is known for these TCRs. TCRdb re-called the reads with MiXCR, one entry per CDR3 protein. The table records approximately 390,000 distinct CDR3 sequences, roughly 34% of them present only once. Sequenced material: cultured PBMCs, taken from culture after CMV antigen stimulation. The receptors shown here come from a human donor in good health (CMV status not recorded). Some clones in this sample may be carry-over from other donors' samples.

The chain recombines TRBV7-4 with TRBJ2-5, with TRBD2 matching 8 bases. V lost 6 bases to trimming and J lost 1 base; unmatched junction nucleotides: 4. The CDR3 extends over 14 amino acids. Germline lookup yields CDR1 SGHVT and CDR2 SQSDAQ. The CDR3 bases are TGTGCCAGCAGTTTCGGACTAGCCCAAGAGACCCAGTACTTC. Translation gives CASSFGLAQETQYF.

The chain recombines TRBV19 with TRBJ2-1; D possibly corresponds to TRBD1 (5 bases). V was cut by 6 bases and J by 0 bases, with 12 bases left in between. This CDR3 is 15 amino acids long. Germline V CDR1 and CDR2: LNHDA, SQIVND (reference sequence). The CDR3 here is CASSAGHSSYNEQFF. The CDR3 DNA reads as TGTGCCAGTAGCGCCGGACATAGCTCCTACAATGAGCAGTTCTTC.

J is TRBJ2-7 and V is TRBV6-2 or TRBV6-3; D might be TRBD1 (6 bases). Germline V gene sequence: CDR1 MNHEY, CDR2 SVGEGT. The CDR3 totals 11 residues. V lost 6 bases to trimming and J lost 4 bases, with 7 bases between them. CDR3 residues: CASRQGYEQYF. The CDR3 DNA sequence: TGTGCCAGCAGACAGGGATACGAGCAGTACTTC.

The chain combines TRBV6-1 with TRBJ1-5, with TRBD1 matching 9 bases. After removal of 6 bases from V and 6 bases from J, the junction contained 15 bases not matched to a gene. This CDR3 is 17 amino acids long. Germline V lookup: CDR1 MNHNS, CDR2 SASEGT. The CDR3 loop reads CASRRTTGTGSRQPQHF. The DNA of the CDR3 is TGTGCCAGCAGGCGAACTACCGGGACAGGGTCTCGTCAGCCCCAGCATTTT.

This clonotype has only a few counts. The chain links TRBV2 to TRBJ2-1; possible D gene TRBD2, 5 bases. Trimming cost V 2 bases and J 9 bases, with 20 bases left between them. Germline V gives CDR1 SNHLY, CDR2 FYNNEI. There are 16 residues in the CDR3. CDR3 protein: CASSEFGLAGPREQFF. CDR3 coding DNA: TGTGCCAGCAGTGAATTCGGGCTAGCTGGGCCTCGTGAGCAGTTCTTC.

The sample holds one count of this clonotype. The chain couples TRBV20-1 to TRBJ1-1; perhaps TRBD1 as D (5 bases). Germline CDR1 is DFQATT and CDR2 is SNEGSKA (reference sequence). The ends were cut back, 3 bases at V and 5 bases at J, with 16 bases in the middle. The CDR3 is 14 amino acids. The CDR3 DNA reads TGCAGTGCTAGGGACGGGGGGAAGGTGACTGAAGCTTTCTTT. Amino acids: CSARDGGKVTEAFF.

There are a few counts of this clonotype. V and J are TRBV7-9 and TRBJ2-7; 8 bases map to TRBD1. The CDR3 runs to 15 residues. Looked up from germline, CDR1 is SEHNR and CDR2 is FQNEAQ (reference sequence). V shed 5 bases, J shed 7 bases, and the junction held 13 bases outside the gene matches. As DNA, the CDR3 is TGTGCCAGCAGCCCTGGGCGGACAGGGTTGGGGGAGCAGTACTTC. This encodes CASSPGRTGLGEQYF.

The CDR3 DNA follows: TGTGCCACCAGTGACTCGAGAAGGGGACCTTACAATGAGCAGTTCTTC. Translating it yields CATSDSRRGPYNEQFF. V is TRBV24-1 and J is TRBJ2-1; D tentatively reads TRBD1 or TRBD2 (5 bases each). V gave up 4 bases and J gave up 4 bases, with 16 bases separating them. The CDR3 totals 16 residues. Germline values: CDR1 KGHDR, CDR2 SFDVKD.

This chain links TRBV9 with TRBJ2-5; 10 bases map to TRBD2. In germline, CDR1 is SGDLS, CDR2 YYNGEE. The trim removed 4 bases at V and 5 bases at J, leaving 8 bases unmatched. The CDR3 sequence is 15 residues long. The CDR3: CASSPRLAGLETQYF. The CDR3 DNA follows: TGTGCCAGCAGCCCCCGACTAGCGGGTTTGGAGACCCAGTACTTC.

CDR3 sequence: CASSIDTGELFF. As DNA, the CDR3 is TGTGCCAGTAGTATAGACACCGGGGAGCTGTTTTTT. The chain carries TRBV19 and TRBJ2-2; D gene unclear. Germline assignment: CDR1 LNHDA and CDR2 SQIVND (reference sequence). The CDR3 has 12 amino acids. V shed 0 bases and J shed 4 bases, with 0 bases lying between them.

This clonotype was picked up many times. This chain connects TRBV7-2 to TRBJ2-4; 8 bases map to TRBD2. The CDR3 extends over 16 amino acids. Germline CDR1 reads SGHTA; CDR2 reads FQGNSA. J was trimmed by 8 bases and V by 1 base; bases with no gene match: 10. The CDR3 loop is CASSLGERERTYIQYF. CDR3 sequence (DNA): TGTGCCAGCAGCTTAGGGGAGCGGGAGCGGACGTACATTCAGTACTTC.

This clonotype was picked up a small number of times. The chain is built from TRBV6-1 and TRBJ1-1; 7 bases line up with TRBD1. The CDR3 has 15 residues. Per germline, CDR1 MNHNS and CDR2 SASEGT. After removal of 5 bases from V and 1 base from J, the junction contained 7 bases not matched to a gene. The CDR3 loop is CASSYQGGPNTEAFF. The DNA of the CDR3 is TGTGCCAGCAGTTACCAGGGGGGGCCGAACACTGAAGCTTTCTTT.

CDR3 sequence (DNA): TGTGCCAGCGGACTAGCGGGTCTAAACACCGGGGAGCTGTTTTTT. It specifies CASGLAGLNTGELFF. The V call is TRBV7-9, the J call TRBJ2-2, with 11 nucleotides matching TRBD2. The CDR3 length is 15 residues. Trimming took 8 bases from V and 2 from J; bases not matched to a gene: 4. Germline lookup yields CDR1 SEHNR and CDR2 FQNEAQ (reference sequence).

This sequence joins TRBV9 and TRBJ1-4, with D tentatively TRBD1 (5 bases). The germline V gene encodes CDR1 SGDLS and CDR2 YYNGEE. The CDR3 runs to 14 residues. V lost 0 bases, J lost 5 bases, and 8 bases lay in between. The CDR3 DNA reads TGTGCCAGCAGCGTAGGGGGCGCAAATGAAAAACTGTTTTTT. It translates to CASSVGGANEKLFF.